Following are 15 T cell receptor beta chains from one sample sequenced in a study of T cell repertoires in cytomegalovirus infection. Each CDR3 protein is one row after TCRdb ran MiXCR on the reads. This sample has about 490,000 distinct CDR3 sequences, with 15% to 20% found just once. Sequenced input: CD8+ T cells from PBMCs. These receptors all stem from a human donor in good health (CMV status not recorded). Some clones in this sample may be carry-over from other donors' samples.

This clonotype was found many times. The chain uses TRBV6-5 and TRBJ2-2, with TRBD2 matching 10 bases. V shed 2 bases, J shed 2 bases, and the junction held 8 bases outside the gene matches. Germline V lookup: CDR1 MNHEY, CDR2 SVGAGI. The CDR3 consists of 18 residues. CDR3 DNA sequence: TGTGCCAGCAGTTACCAAGTAGCGGGGGGCCAAAACACCGGGGAGCTGTTTTTT. The encoded protein is CASSYQVAGGQNTGELFF.

This clonotype was seen ten or more times. The V call is TRBV27, the J call TRBJ1-2, with TRBD1 as a possible D gene (6 bases). With 4 bases removed from V and 1 base from J, the gap between germline ends came to 10 bases. Per germline, CDR1 MNHEY and CDR2 SMNVEV (reference sequence). The length of the CDR3 is 14 residues. CDR3 amino acids: CASSSGGGNYGYTF. CDR3 DNA sequence: TGTGCCAGCAGTTCCGGAGGGGGTAACTATGGCTACACCTTC.

V and J are TRBV18 and TRBJ2-1, with D possibly TRBD2 on 5 matching bases. The germline CDR1 and CDR2 sequences are KGHSH and LQKENI. The V end lost 0 bases, the J end lost 4 bases, and 19 bases lay between the germline ends. The CDR3 loop spans 18 amino acids. CDR3 bases: TGTGCCAGCTCACCACCGACTACAGCCGAAATATTTTACAATGAGCAGTTCTTC. It yields the protein CASSPPTTAEIFYNEQFF.

This clonotype was seen many times. The V gene is TRBV4-1, the J gene TRBJ2-1; D is uncertain. V lost 0 bases and J lost 1, with 4 bases in between. Germline assignment: CDR1 MGHRA and CDR2 YSYEKL. The CDR3 contains 14 residues. The CDR3 protein is CASSQETSYNEQFF. CDR3 coding DNA: TGCGCCAGCAGCCAAGAAACTTCCTACAATGAGCAGTTCTTC.

The chain employs TRBV4-2 and TRBJ2-3; 9 positions match TRBD2. The CDR3 contains 16 residues. Germline V gene data show CDR1 as LGHNA and CDR2 as YNFKEQ. J lost 5 bases, V lost 6 bases, and 12 bases had no gene match. The CDR3 reads CASRLARGGAEDTQYF. CDR3 nucleotide sequence: TGTGCCAGCAGATTGGCTCGCGGGGGGGCGGAAGATACGCAGTATTTT.

This clonotype came up many times. This chain connects TRBV7-6 to TRBJ1-2; tentative D call: TRBD1 (5 bases). Looked up from germline, CDR1 is SGHVS and CDR2 is FNYEAQ. V lost 5 bases, J lost 8 bases, and 24 bases lay in between. This CDR3 is 16 amino acids long. In nucleotides, the CDR3 is TGTGCCAGCAGCATGGCCTTGGGGGTTCGTTTGGCGGGCTACACCTTC. It translates to CASSMALGVRLAGYTF.

This clonotype was seen a single time. A clone one base away is much larger, so this may be a read error. The V gene is TRBV9, the J gene TRBJ2-1; D is ambiguous. The CDR3 consists of 12 residues. V lost 3 bases, J lost 4 bases, and 5 bases lay in between. In germline, CDR1 is SGDLS, CDR2 YYNGEE. The CDR3 protein is CASSARYNEQFF. CDR3 nucleotides: TGTGCCAGCAGCGCAAGGTACAATGAGCAGTTCTTC.

Of note for this clonotype: The germline gene is not matched at one end of the junction; a read error may be the cause. This chain joins TRBV7-9 and TRBJ2-5; the D is unclear. This CDR3 spans 16 amino acids. CDR1 is SEHNR and CDR2 is FQNEAQ in the germline V gene (reference sequence). The chain's CDR3 is CASRFPKNQGPETQYF. CDR3 nucleotide sequence: TGTGCCAGCCGCTTCCCAAAGAACCAAGGACCGGAGACCCAGTACTTC.

This clonotype has a count of ten or more. CDR3 residues: CASSEASIGDLGYEQFF. CDR3 sequence (DNA): TGTGCCAGCAGTGAAGCCTCGATAGGGGATTTAGGATATGAGCAGTTCTTC. The chain has TRBV6-1 and TRBJ2-1; perhaps TRBD1 as D (5 bases). Germline V gene data show CDR1 as MNHNS and CDR2 as SASEGT. The CDR3 runs to 17 residues. V was cut by 0 bases and J by 8 bases, with 20 bases left in between.

This chain joins TRBV27 and TRBJ2-1; D may match TRBD1 or TRBD2 (7 bases each). The CDR3 runs to 15 residues. CDR1 and CDR2 from the germline V gene are MNHEY and SMNVEV (reference sequence). Deletions cut 3 bases from V and 8 bases from J, with 17 bases between. The CDR3 DNA reads TGTGCCAGCAGTTTCCTGCAGGGGGGGAGTGATGAGCAGTTCTTC. Protein: CASSFLQGGSDEQFF.

The CDR3 sequence: CASSLHRDRDYEQYF. CDR3 nucleotide sequence: TGTGCCAGCAGTTTACACCGGGACAGGGACTACGAGCAGTACTTC. This chain uses TRBV27 with TRBJ2-7; 9 positions agree with TRBD1. In germline, CDR1 is MNHEY, CDR2 SMNVEV (reference sequence). This CDR3 has 15 amino acids. Germline trimming cut 2 bases from V and 3 bases from J; bases unmatched to any gene: 5.

There are many counts of this clonotype. CDR3 protein: CASSLDPGGSRETQYF. Here the CDR3 DNA reads TGTGCCAGCAGCTTAGACCCGGGGGGGAGTAGAGAGACCCAGTACTTC. The genes are TRBV11-2 and TRBJ2-5; TRBD2 matches 8 bases. CDR3 length: 16 amino acids. V gave up 0 bases and J gave up 4 bases; unmatched junction bases: 7. Germline assignment: CDR1 SGHAT and CDR2 FQNNGV.

This clonotype occurred a few times. The chain couples TRBV19 to TRBJ2-2; the match to TRBD2 covers 12 bases. Germline V CDR1 and CDR2: LNHDA, SQIVND (reference sequence). The CDR3 is made up of 18 amino acids. J was trimmed by 1 base and V by 4 bases; bases with no gene match: 7. CDR3 nucleotide sequence: TGTGCCAGTAGTAATCCCACTAGCGGGGGGATGAACACCGGGGAGCTGTTTTTT. This encodes CASSNPTSGGMNTGELFF.

This clonotype was detected ten times or more. V usage is TRBV12-3 or TRBV12-4 and J usage is TRBJ2-2; 8 bases match TRBD1. The CDR3 extends over 15 amino acids. J lost 4 bases, V lost 2 bases, and 3 bases had no gene match. CDR3 bases: TGTGCCAGCAGTTTATCCGGACAGGGCACCGGGGAGCTGTTTTTT. Translating gives CASSLSGQGTGELFF.

This clonotype was found a few times. This chain joins TRBV28 and TRBJ2-6; D is undetermined. Trimming left V 3 bases short and J 3 bases short, with 3 bases between. The CDR3 spans 13 residues. Germline CDR1 reads MDHEN; CDR2 reads SYDVKM. This CDR3 is CASSFFGANVLTF. Here the CDR3 DNA reads TGTGCCAGCAGTTTTTTTGGGGCCAACGTCCTGACTTTC.